Listed below are T cell receptor beta chains from one sample, sequenced in a study of T cell changes during pregnancy in multiple sclerosis. Profiling relied on immunoSEQ multiplex PCR, and the TCRdb table lists in-frame clones only, not all of them. The data hold approximately 37,000 clones, with roughly 92% observed a single time. This material consisted of CD4+ T cells from peripheral blood mononuclear cells, taken before pregnancy. These TCRs come from a female donor with multiple sclerosis, enrolled in a pregnancy study. CDR3s include the opening cysteine and the closing phenylalanine or tryptophan. Fields, in order: J gene, D gene, V gene, clone size, CDR3 DNA, CDR3 protein. D genes are given only for firm matches. Expanded clones get a size class; other rows say once, few or many, or leave the size out.

J gene: TRBJ1-1
D gene: NA
V gene: TRBV19
clone size: NA
CDR3 DNA: TGTGCCAGTAGTATCACAGGGCTGAGCACTGAAGCTTTCTTT
CDR3 protein: CASSITGLSTEAFF

J gene: TRBJ2-7
D gene: TRBD2
V gene: TRBV4-2
clone size: NA
CDR3 DNA: TGTGCCAGCAGCCAGGCGGGGGGAGGCGGTATGAACTACGAGCAGTACTTC
CDR3 protein: CASSQAGGGGMNYEQYF

J gene: TRBJ2-7
D gene: NA
V gene: TRBV6-1
clone size: NA
CDR3 DNA: TGTGCCAGCAGGCCTATCCCGCGCAGGGTCGAGCAGTACTTC
CDR3 protein: CASRPIPRRVEQYF

J gene: TRBJ1-5
D gene: NA
V gene: TRBV6-1
clone size: NA
CDR3 DNA: TGTGCCAGCAGGCTCCACGGGCCCCAGCATTTT
CDR3 protein: CASRLHGPQHF

J gene: TRBJ2-1
D gene: NA
V gene: TRBV28
clone size: NA
CDR3 DNA: TGTGCCAGCAGGGGGCAGCCGTACAATGAGCAGTTCTTC
CDR3 protein: CASRGQPYNEQFF

J gene: TRBJ2-1
D gene: TRBD1
V gene: TRBV5-4
clone size: NA
CDR3 DNA: TGTGCCAGCGGACAGGGGGCATCAGATGAGCAGTTCTTC
CDR3 protein: CASGQGASDEQFF

J gene: TRBJ2-7
D gene: TRBD2
V gene: TRBV6-1
clone size: NA
CDR3 DNA: TGTGCCAGCAGTGAAGCGGCGGGGGGCTACGAGCAGTACTTC
CDR3 protein: CASSEAAGGYEQYF

J gene: TRBJ2-5
D gene: NA
V gene: TRBV7-9
clone size: NA
CDR3 DNA: TGTGCCAGCAGCTTAGCCCAGGAGGCAGACCAGGACTTC
CDR3 protein: CASSLAQEADQDF

J gene: TRBJ1-2
D gene: TRBD1
V gene: TRBV6-5
clone size: NA
CDR3 DNA: TGTGCCAGCAGTCCCGACAGGGGGCTCTATGGCTACACCTTC
CDR3 protein: CASSPDRGLYGYTF

J gene: TRBJ2-1
D gene: TRBD2
V gene: TRBV10-3
clone size: NA
CDR3 DNA: TGTGCCATCAGTGAGTGGACTAGCGGGAGAGAGAATGAGCAGTTCTTC
CDR3 protein: CAISEWTSGRENEQFF

J gene: TRBJ2-3
D gene: TRBD2
V gene: TRBV5-1
clone size: NA
CDR3 DNA: TGCGCCAGCAGCTGGGGGGGACTAGCGGGAGTGGCAGATACGCAGTATTTT
CDR3 protein: CASSWGGLAGVADTQYF

J gene: TRBJ2-7
D gene: NA
V gene: TRBV30
clone size: NA
CDR3 DNA: TGTGCCTTTCGACTGTCCTACGAGCAGTACTTC
CDR3 protein: CAFRLSYEQYF

J gene: TRBJ2-1
D gene: TRBD1
V gene: TRBV2
clone size: NA
CDR3 DNA: TGTGCCAGCGGTGGGACAGGGGGGGATGAGCAGTTCTTC
CDR3 protein: CASGGTGGDEQFF

J gene: TRBJ1-5
D gene: NA
V gene: TRBV10-3
clone size: NA
CDR3 DNA: TGTGCCTCCCAGGGGCAAGATCAGCCCCAGCATTTT
CDR3 protein: CASQGQDQPQHF

J gene: TRBJ2-5
D gene: NA
V gene: TRBV2
clone size: NA
CDR3 DNA: TGTGCCAGCAGTGGGGGGGGGCGACATCAAGAGACCCAGTACTTC
CDR3 protein: CASSGGGRHQETQYF

J gene: TRBJ2-1
D gene: TRBD2
V gene: TRBV28
clone size: NA
CDR3 DNA: TGTGCCAGCGGGGGACTAGGAGATCACGCTGAGCAGTTCTTC
CDR3 protein: CASGGLGDHAEQFF

J gene: TRBJ1-5
D gene: TRBD1
V gene: TRBV6-1
clone size: few
CDR3 DNA: TGTGCCAGCAGTGCGGTCCCTACAGGGGGGCAGCCCCAGCATTTT
CDR3 protein: CASSAVPTGGQPQHF

J gene: TRBJ1-2
D gene: NA
V gene: TRBV5-5
clone size: NA
CDR3 DNA: TGTGCCAGCAGCACGGACACCACTAACTATGGCTACACCTTC
CDR3 protein: CASSTDTTNYGYTF

J gene: TRBJ2-7
D gene: NA
V gene: TRBV14
clone size: NA
CDR3 DNA: TGTGCCAGCCCAGGGGGCCCTACCCCGCGTAGGTGGAGAGGGGGGGGGTACGAGCAGTACTTC
CDR3 protein: CASPGGPTPRRWRGGGYEQYF

J gene: TRBJ2-3
D gene: NA
V gene: TRBV6-1
clone size: NA
CDR3 DNA: TGTGCCAGCACTCGGGACTTCCCTACAGATACGCAGTATTTT
CDR3 protein: CASTRDFPTDTQYF

J gene: TRBJ2-7
D gene: TRBD2
V gene: TRBV6-1
clone size: few
CDR3 DNA: TGTGCCAGCAGTAAGCGGGAGGCGGGGGAGCAGTACTTC
CDR3 protein: CASSKREAGEQYF

J gene: TRBJ1-2
D gene: NA
V gene: TRBV27
clone size: once
CDR3 DNA: TGTGCCAGCAGTTTACTGGCAGGGAGGGCTAACTATGGCTACACCTTC
CDR3 protein: CASSLLAGRANYGYTF

J gene: TRBJ1-3
D gene: NA
V gene: TRBV19
clone size: NA
CDR3 DNA: TGTGCCAGTAGTACCACAGGGACTGGAAACACCATATATTTT
CDR3 protein: CASSTTGTGNTIYF

J gene: TRBJ1-1
D gene: NA
V gene: TRBV28
clone size: once
CDR3 DNA: TGTGCCAGCAGGTCCGGGACAAGAAGTGAAGCTTTCTTT
CDR3 protein: CASRSGTRSEAFF

J gene: TRBJ2-3
D gene: TRBD2
V gene: TRBV11-2
clone size: NA
CDR3 DNA: TGTGCCAGCAGCTTATTAGGGACCCGCTCTAGCGGGAGAACCGATACGCAGTATTTT
CDR3 protein: CASSLLGTRSSGRTDTQYF

J gene: TRBJ2-3
D gene: TRBD1
V gene: TRBV6-1
clone size: NA
CDR3 DNA: TGTGCCAGCAGTGGAGACAGGGCCCCCTGGGCGCAGTATTTT
CDR3 protein: CASSGDRAPWAQYF

J gene: TRBJ2-1
D gene: NA
V gene: TRBV6-5
clone size: NA
CDR3 DNA: TGTGCCAGGGGATCAGGGGCAGGGGCTCATGAGCAGTTCTTC
CDR3 protein: CARGSGAGAHEQFF

J gene: TRBJ1-2
D gene: NA
V gene: TRBV7-9
clone size: NA
CDR3 DNA: TGTGCCAGCAGCTTAGGATCAGGGCGCTTAAATTCTAACTATGGCTACACCTTC
CDR3 protein: CASSLGSGRLNSNYGYTF

J gene: TRBJ2-5
D gene: TRBD2
V gene: TRBV7-9
clone size: NA
CDR3 DNA: TGTGCCAGCAGCGCCAGACTAGCGCAACAAGAGACCCAGTACTTC
CDR3 protein: CASSARLAQQETQYF

J gene: TRBJ1-2
D gene: TRBD1
V gene: TRBV15
clone size: NA
CDR3 DNA: TGTGCCACCAGCAGCACAGGGGATGGCTACACCTTC
CDR3 protein: CATSSTGDGYTF

J gene: TRBJ1-1
D gene: TRBD1
V gene: TRBV12-5
clone size: NA
CDR3 DNA: TGTGCTAGTTCCGATAACAGGGGGCGGAACACTGAAGCTTTCTTT
CDR3 protein: CASSDNRGRNTEAFF

J gene: TRBJ1-1
D gene: NA
V gene: TRBV6-5
clone size: few
CDR3 DNA: TGTGCCAGCAGTAACCCACGGGAAGCTTTCTTT
CDR3 protein: CASSNPREAFF

J gene: TRBJ1-1
D gene: NA
V gene: TRBV27
clone size: NA
CDR3 DNA: TGTGCCAGCAGTTTACTGGGGGCAGGCACTGAAGCTTTCTTT
CDR3 protein: CASSLLGAGTEAFF

J gene: TRBJ1-5
D gene: TRBD1
V gene: TRBV7-9
clone size: NA
CDR3 DNA: TGTGCCAGCAGCTTGACAGGGGATCAGCCCCAGCATTTT
CDR3 protein: CASSLTGDQPQHF

J gene: TRBJ2-2
D gene: NA
V gene: TRBV6-5
clone size: NA
CDR3 DNA: TGTGCCAGCAGTTACACCCTACCGGGGAACACCGGGGAGCTGTTTTTT
CDR3 protein: CASSYTLPGNTGELFF

J gene: TRBJ2-5
D gene: TRBD2
V gene: TRBV11-3
clone size: NA
CDR3 DNA: TGTGCCAGCAGCCCCGGGACTAGCGGGCAAGAGACCCAGTACTTC
CDR3 protein: CASSPGTSGQETQYF

J gene: TRBJ1-3
D gene: NA
V gene: TRBV6-1
clone size: NA
CDR3 DNA: TGTGCCAGCAACCAGATCTTCACCTCCATATATTTT
CDR3 protein: CASNQIFTSIYF

J gene: TRBJ1-1
D gene: NA
V gene: TRBV19
clone size: NA
CDR3 DNA: TGTGCCAGTAGTACCCCGAGGAGACCGCCGTTTCCTGCTGAAGCTTTCTTT
CDR3 protein: CASSTPRRPPFPAEAFF

J gene: TRBJ2-7
D gene: TRBD2
V gene: TRBV6-5
clone size: NA
CDR3 DNA: TGTGCCAGCAGAGACCCTAGCGGGAACGCCTACGAGCAGTACTTC
CDR3 protein: CASRDPSGNAYEQYF

J gene: TRBJ2-7
D gene: TRBD1
V gene: TRBV6-1
clone size: NA
CDR3 DNA: TGTGCCAGCAGTGGAGAAACCGGGACAGGTGTTTACGAGCAGTACTTC
CDR3 protein: CASSGETGTGVYEQYF

J gene: TRBJ1-4
D gene: TRBD1
V gene: TRBV11-2
clone size: NA
CDR3 DNA: TGTGCCAGCAGCCCGACAGGGGGCGAAAAACTGTTTTTT
CDR3 protein: CASSPTGGEKLFF

J gene: TRBJ2-7
D gene: NA
V gene: TRBV5-1
clone size: NA
CDR3 DNA: TGCGCCAGCAGCTTGGGGTCCCCTTGGGAGCTCTACGAGCAGTACTTC
CDR3 protein: CASSLGSPWELYEQYF

J gene: TRBJ2-1
D gene: NA
V gene: TRBV5-1
clone size: NA
CDR3 DNA: TGCGCCAGCAGGGGGGGCTACAATGAGCAGTTCTTC
CDR3 protein: CASRGGYNEQFF

J gene: TRBJ2-5
D gene: NA
V gene: TRBV7-2
clone size: NA
CDR3 DNA: TGTGCCAGCAGCCTAGACGGCCAAGAGACCCAGTACTTC
CDR3 protein: CASSLDGQETQYF